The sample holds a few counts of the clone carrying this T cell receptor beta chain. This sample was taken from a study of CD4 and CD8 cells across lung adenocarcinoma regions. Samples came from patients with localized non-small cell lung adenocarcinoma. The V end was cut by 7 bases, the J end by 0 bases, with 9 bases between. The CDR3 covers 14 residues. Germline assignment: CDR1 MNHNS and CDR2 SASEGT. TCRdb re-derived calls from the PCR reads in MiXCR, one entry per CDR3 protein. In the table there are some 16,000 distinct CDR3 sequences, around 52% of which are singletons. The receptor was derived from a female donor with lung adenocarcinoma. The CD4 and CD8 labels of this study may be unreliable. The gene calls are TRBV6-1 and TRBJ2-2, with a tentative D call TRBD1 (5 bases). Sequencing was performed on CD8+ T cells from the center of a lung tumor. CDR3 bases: TGTGCCAGCACCTGGACACCGAACACCGGGGAGCTGTTTTTT. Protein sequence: CASTWTPNTGELFF.